The clone carrying this TCR beta chain was counted only a few times. Its antigen is as yet unknown. Libraries were prepared by immunoSEQ multiplex PCR; TCRdb keeps only in-frame clonotypes and omits some of them. The sample has 150,000 or so clones, around 89% seen once. The data were taken from a study of radiation and T cells in renal cell carcinoma. General study results and limits: From baseline, blood top tumor clonotypes peaked at 2 weeks post-radiation.

Germline CDR1 LNHDA, CDR2 SQIVND (reference sequence). This CDR3 is built from 14 residues. The J segment lost 8 bases and the V segment lost 6 bases, leaving 11 bases of the junction unmatched. Time point: blood 4 weeks post-SBRT, at nephrectomy. Stated treatment: 15 Gy SBRT to primary tumor, nephrectomy 4 weeks later. Nephrectomy followed 15 Gy stereotactic body radiation by 4 weeks. The tumor was a clear cell renal cell carcinoma. The source material was blood, sampled from a patient whose treatment included radiotherapy and nephrectomy. This sequence was found in a woman in her forties or fifties with renal cell carcinoma. The chain is built from TRBV19 and TRBJ1-2; 8 bases map to TRBD1. The CDR3 spells CASRTDRVLSGYTF. The CDR3, as DNA: TGTGCCAGTAGAACGGACAGGGTGCTATCCGGCTACACCTTC.